This T cell receptor beta chain was captured in a study of human CD8 memory T cell subsets. Broader study findings: When compared with each other, stem-like memory and precursor exhausted T cell repertoires showed minimal overlap. Stem-like memory and precursor exhausted T cells, unlike effector memory cells, were similarly highly diverse.

This clonotype was detected many times. Its antigen remains unidentified. Healthy donors provided the buffy coats that yielded the PBMC. The authors obtained RNA from duplicate vials, each holding about 150,000 sorted CD8+ T cells, for every subset. UMI-labeled 5' RACE was the method by which TCR beta libraries were made. TCRdb used MiXCR to reprocess the 5' RACE reads, holding one entry per CDR3 protein. The sample records thousands of distinct CDR3 sequences, roughly 3.9% being singletons. The sample consisted of CD8+ T cells from PBMCs. The sequence was collected from a human donor in good health.

The CDR3, as DNA: TGTGCCATCATGAACGGTCCGGGGGATACGCAGTATTTT. Translation gives CAIMNGPGDTQYF. The chain employs TRBV10-3 and TRBJ2-3; possible D gene TRBD2, 5 bases. Trimming pared 7 bases from V and 6 bases from J, leaving 14 bases between. This CDR3 has 13 amino acids. CDR1 is ENHRY and CDR2 is SYGVKD in the germline V gene.